One sample yielded the 28 T cell receptor beta chains listed below, sequenced in a study of graft-versus-host responses after intestinal transplantation (dated by TCRdb to the early 2020s). Explained via the paper, the time point label denotes: cells obtained before transplantation from donor or recipient. The library was generated by the immunoSEQ multiplex PCR assay. TCRdb took this table from immuneACCESS and kept in-frame rearrangements with V and J called. Such tables lack part of the clones; where checked against another copy, unresolved V genes explain under half of the gap, and the rest is unexplained. The sample contains roughly 110,000 clones, 87% of them found a single time. Approximately 0.76% of the sample is in the top ten clones. Antigens of these TCRs are unknown. The sequencing here drew on unstimulated CD4+ T cells sorted from spleen or lymph node cells, taken before transplant. These receptors came from a human donor who was the organ donor for an intestinal transplant.

This chain links TRBV2 with TRBJ2-7; D not certain. V was cut by 6 bases and J by 1 base, with 10 bases left in between. The CDR3 is 13 residues long. Germline CDR1 SNHLY, CDR2 FYNNEI. DNA of the CDR3: TGTGCCAGCAGCGACGATGCTTCCTACGAGCAGTACTTC. It encodes CASSDDASYEQYF.

The chain combines TRBV18 with TRBJ2-5, with no clear D. Germline-derived CDR1 and CDR2 are KGHSH and LQKENI. The CDR3 length is 14 residues. V lost 3 bases and J lost 5, with 13 bases in between. The chain's CDR3 is CASSPPLVLETQYF. As DNA, the CDR3 is TGTGCCAGCTCACCTCCTCTAGTTCTGGAGACCCAGTACTTC.

The chain is built from TRBV21-1 and TRBJ2-1; the tabulated D call, TRBD2, remains unverified against the DNA. TRBV21-1 is tagged as a pseudogene. This CDR3 spans 13 amino acids. CDR3 protein: CASSGAGECEQFF. The CDR3 DNA reads as TGTGCCAGCAGCGGGGCGGGAGAGTGTGAGCAGTTCTTC.

This chain connects TRBV10-1 to TRBJ2-3; the D gene is possibly TRBD2 (6 bases). Germline V gene sequence: CDR1 WNHNN, CDR2 SYGVQD (reference sequence). The V and J ends lost 4 bases and 8 bases respectively, with 16 bases between them. The CDR3 has 14 residues. CDR3 DNA: TGCGCCAGCAGTGTCGGTCTAGCGAGAGGTACGCAGTATTTT. Amino acid sequence: CASSVGLARGTQYF.

V and J are TRBV28 and TRBJ1-2; perhaps TRBD1 as D (6 bases). Germline V lookup: CDR1 MDHEN, CDR2 SYDVKM. The CDR3 is 12 residues long. Trimming pared 7 bases from V and 4 bases from J, leaving 10 bases between. The CDR3 sequence: CASTRGGYGYTF. The CDR3, as DNA: TGTGCCAGCACAAGGGGGGGCTATGGCTACACCTTC.

This chain uses TRBV5-1 with TRBJ2-1; D is possibly TRBD2 (5 bases). V was cut by 4 bases and J by 6 bases, with 14 bases left in between. The CDR3 loop spans 14 amino acids. Per germline, CDR1 SGHRS and CDR2 YFSETQ. CDR3 in amino acids: CASSPPQAVNEQFF. CDR3 DNA: TGCGCCAGCAGCCCCCCCCAAGCGGTCAATGAGCAGTTCTTC. Looking up the rest from reference TRBV5-1 and TRBJ2-1 gives the full variable domain: KAGVTQTPRYLIKTRGQQVTLSCSPISGHRSVSWYQQTPGQGLQFLFEYFSETQRNKGNFPGRFSGRQFSNSRSEMNVSTLELGDSALYLCASSPPQAVNEQFFGPGTRLTVL.

V is TRBV5-1 and J is TRBJ2-3; 13 nucleotides match TRBD2. Trimming removed 4 bases from V and 1 base from J; junction bases left unmatched: 9. Per germline, CDR1 SGHRS and CDR2 YFSETQ. The CDR3 is 18 residues long. The chain's CDR3 is CASSLKTSGGAGTDTQYF. The CDR3 coding sequence is TGCGCCAGCAGCCTCAAAACTAGCGGGGGGGCTGGCACAGATACGCAGTATTTT.

With respect to this clone: This specimen includes other DNA sequences encoding the same CDR3. This chain joins TRBV29-1 and TRBJ2-3; TRBD2 matches at 9 bases. CDR1 is SQVTM, CDR2 ANQGSEA, per germline. This CDR3 spans 17 amino acids. Losses at the gene ends were 7 bases for V and 3 bases for J; bases not matched to a gene: 17. Here the CDR3 DNA reads TGCAGCGCCGGCGGGAGGGGCGGGGGGCGTTCTACAGATACGCAGTATTTT. Translating gives CSAGGRGGGRSTDTQYF.

V usage is TRBV7-6 and J usage is TRBJ2-7; D not resolved. The V and J ends lost 2 bases and 0 bases respectively, with 5 bases between them. Per germline, CDR1 SGHVS and CDR2 FNYEAQ. The CDR3 sequence is 13 residues long. This CDR3 reads CASSLSYSYEQYF. In DNA form, the CDR3 reads TGTGCCAGCAGCTTATCCTACTCCTACGAGCAGTACTTC.

The table lists this clone with a few counts. The CDR3 DNA is TGCGCCAGCAGCCCTGGACTAGCGGGGGAGACCCAGTACTTC. As protein: CASSPGLAGETQYF. This chain connects TRBV5-1 to TRBJ2-5; the match to TRBD2 covers 12 bases. CDR3 length: 14 residues. V lost 4 bases and J lost 5; bases outside the gene matches: 3. Per the germline V gene, CDR1 is SGHRS and CDR2 is YFSETQ.

The chain employs TRBV5-5 and TRBJ2-2; D might be TRBD1 (6 bases). The CDR3 extends over 14 amino acids. CDR1 is SGHKS and CDR2 is YYEKEE in the germline V gene (reference sequence). Between the trimmed V and J ends, which lost 3 bases and 6 bases, there was a span of 12 bases. CDR3 amino acids: CASSYNRVSGELFF. In nucleotides, the CDR3 is TGTGCCAGCAGCTATAACAGGGTTTCCGGGGAGCTGTTTTTT.

This clone was observed once. The DNA for the CDR3 is TGTGCCAGCAGTTTCTCCCCTGGGGCCAACGTCCTGACTTTC. Protein: CASSFSPGANVLTF. The rearrangement joins TRBV28 to TRBJ2-6; D call uncertain. V lost 3 bases and J lost 2, with 5 bases in between. This CDR3 is 14 amino acids long. The V gene's germline CDR1 is MDHEN and CDR2 SYDVKM. Complete variable domain (other parts from reference TRBV28 and TRBJ2-6): DVKVTQSSRYLVKRTGEKVFLECVQDMDHENMFWYRQDPGLGLRLIYFSYDVKMKEKGDIPEGYSVSREKKERFSLILESASTNQTSMYLCASSFSPGANVLTFGAGSRLTVL.

The chain carries TRBV5-6 and TRBJ1-2; possibly TRBD1 for D (6 bases). Germline V gene sequence: CDR1 SGHDT, CDR2 YYEEEE. With 4 bases removed from V and 7 bases from J, the gap between germline ends came to 11 bases. The CDR3 is made up of 12 amino acids. CDR3 DNA sequence: TGTGCCAGCAGCCCTGGGACATCTGGCTACACCTTC. It encodes CASSPGTSGYTF.

The rearrangement uses TRBV4-1 and TRBJ2-3; 10 nucleotides align to TRBD2. CDR1 and CDR2 from the germline V gene are MGHRA and YSYEKL. This CDR3 region has 16 residues. J lost 3 bases, V lost 4 bases, and 7 bases had no gene match. CDR3 sequence: CASSRPLAGETDTQYF. The CDR3 bases are TGCGCCAGCAGCCGGCCTCTAGCGGGAGAGACAGATACGCAGTATTTT.

V and J are TRBV11-3 and TRBJ2-7, with 8 bases matching TRBD2. Trimming at V came to 7 bases and at J to 4 bases, leaving 9 bases not matched to a gene. CDR3 size: 14 residues. CDR1 SGHNT and CDR2 YENEEA come from the germline V gene. CDR3 nucleotides: TGTGCCAGCACCGCGAGCGGGGGCATTTACGAGCAGTACTTC. It specifies CASTASGGIYEQYF.

This clone occurred once. V and J are TRBV2 and TRBJ1-5; no clear D. Per the germline V gene, CDR1 is SNHLY and CDR2 is FYNNEI. The CDR3 has 15 residues. V lost 1 base and J 0 bases, leaving 7 bases between the germline ends. This chain's CDR3 is CASSEEQSSNQPQHF. CDR3 DNA: TGTGCCAGCAGTGAAGAACAGAGTAGCAATCAGCCCCAGCATTTT. Full variable domain (missing parts from reference TRBV2 and TRBJ1-5): EPEVTQTPSHQVTQMGQEVILRCVPISNHLYFYWYRQILGQKVEFLVSFYNNEISEKSEIFDDQFSVERPDGSNFTLKIRSTKLEDSAMYFCASSEEQSSNQPQHFGDGTRLSIL.

The chain carries TRBV6-5 and TRBJ2-2, with 8 bases lining up with TRBD2. Germline CDR1 and CDR2: MNHEY and SVGAGI. V was clipped by 5 bases and J by 5 bases; unmatched bases: 4. CDR3 length: 14 residues. The CDR3 DNA reads TGTGCCAGCAGTGAATTAGCGGGGACCGGGGAGCTGTTTTTT. This gives the protein CASSELAGTGELFF.

This chain uses TRBV9 with TRBJ2-3; no firm D call. This CDR3 has 14 amino acids. Germline-derived CDR1 and CDR2 are SGDLS and YYNGEE. Trimming shortened V by 0 bases and J by 0 bases, and 5 bases separated the two germline ends. CDR3 loop: CASSVDPSTDTQYF. CDR3 DNA sequence: TGTGCCAGCAGCGTAGACCCTAGCACAGATACGCAGTATTTT.

The chain carries TRBV21-1 and TRBJ1-2; the table's D gene call, TRBD1, was not cross checked with the DNA. TRBV21-1 is designated a pseudogene. This CDR3 is built from 17 residues. In DNA form, the CDR3 reads TGTGCCAGCAGCAACCGGGACAGGGACTTTTCTTTCTATGGCTACACCTTC. It is translated as CASSNRDRDFSFYGYTF.

The chain carries TRBV5-1 and TRBJ2-5; 8 bases align to TRBD2. The CDR3 consists of 17 residues. V shed 4 bases, J shed 4 bases, and the junction held 15 bases outside the gene matches. Germline V gene lookup returns CDR1 SGHRS and CDR2 YFSETQ. This CDR3 reads CASSTLTGGSGGETQYF. In DNA, the CDR3 is TGCGCCAGCAGCACCTTGACGGGAGGGTCGGGGGGAGAGACCCAGTACTTC.

This clone has more than one count but fewer than ten. The genes are TRBV11-2 and TRBJ1-5; no clear D gene. CDR1 SGHAT and CDR2 FQNNGV come from the germline V gene. The CDR3 sequence is 14 residues long. The ends were cut back, 1 base at V and 2 bases at J, with 6 bases in the middle. As DNA, the CDR3 is TGTGCCAGCAGCTTAGTCGTCGGCAATCAGCCCCAGCATTTT. Its translation is CASSLVVGNQPQHF.

The chain uses TRBV7-9 and TRBJ1-2, with D hard to call. Germline V gives CDR1 SEHNR, CDR2 FQNEAQ (reference sequence). This CDR3 comprises 15 residues. Trimming pared 4 bases from V and 4 bases from J, leaving 16 bases between. The CDR3 sequence is CASSSDILGGYGYTF. CDR3 in DNA: TGTGCCAGCAGCTCAGACATACTTGGAGGCTATGGCTACACCTTC.

This chain links TRBV5-1 with TRBJ2-3; tentatively, D is TRBD1 or TRBD2 (5 bases each). There are 15 residues in the CDR3. Trimming left V 4 bases short and J 3 bases short, with 15 bases between. Germline V gene data show CDR1 as SGHRS and CDR2 as YFSETQ. As DNA, the CDR3 is TGCGCCAGCAGCCGGACTGGGACGGGTACAGATACGCAGTATTTT. Translated, it gives CASSRTGTGTDTQYF.

This chain links TRBV7-9 with TRBJ1-3, with D unresolved. The CDR3 length is 13 residues. Germline V CDR1 and CDR2: SEHNR, FQNEAQ (reference sequence). Trimming stripped 3 bases from V and 8 bases from J, with 11 bases between. CDR3 in amino acids: CASSFIGRDTIYF. The CDR3 region has the DNA TGTGCCAGCAGCTTTATCGGGCGAGACACCATATATTTT. Full variable domain (remainder filled in from reference TRBV7-9 and TRBJ1-3): DTGVSQNPRHKITKRGQNVTFRCDPISEHNRLYWYRQTLGQGPEFLTYFQNEAQLEKSRLLSDRFSAERPKGSFSTLEIQRTEQGDSAMYLCASSFIGRDTIYFGEGSWLTVV.

The chain couples TRBV7-9 to TRBJ1-1, with D possibly TRBD1 on 5 matching bases. Looked up from germline, CDR1 is SEHNR and CDR2 is FQNEAQ (reference sequence). The CDR3 runs 14 residues. V lost 1 base, J lost 0 bases, and 6 bases lay in between. The DNA of the CDR3 is TGTGCCAGCAGCTTAGGACAGTTGAACACTGAAGCTTTCTTT. The encoded protein is CASSLGQLNTEAFF.

This chain connects TRBV30 to TRBJ1-5; TRBD1 agrees at 7 bases. The junction had 2 bases not matched to a gene; V was cut back by 2 bases and J by 4 bases. The length of the CDR3 is 13 residues. The germline gives CDR1 GTSNPN, CDR2 SVGIG (reference sequence). The CDR3 is CAWSRDRNQPQHF. The CDR3 DNA reads as TGTGCCTGGAGTCGGGACAGAAATCAGCCCCAGCATTTT.

This rearrangement joins TRBV10-1 to TRBJ2-3, with TRBD1 identical over 7 bases. Germline V CDR1 and CDR2: WNHNN, SYGVQD (reference sequence). This CDR3 comprises 15 residues. V trimming: 6 bases; J trimming: 2 bases; junction bases outside the gene matches: 8. The DNA of the CDR3 is TGCGCCAGCAGGGCCGGGACAGCTATCACAGATACGCAGTATTTT. It is translated as CASRAGTAITDTQYF.

The rearrangement joins TRBV13 to TRBJ2-2; tentatively, D is TRBD1 (6 bases). Germline CDR1 and CDR2: PRHDT and FYEKMQ (reference sequence). Trimming removed 1 base from V and 1 base from J, with 10 bases in between. CDR3 length equals 16 residues. This CDR3 is CASSLEDSENTGELFF. Here the CDR3 DNA reads TGTGCCAGCAGCTTAGAGGACAGTGAGAACACCGGGGAGCTGTTTTTT.